This TCR beta chain originates from a study of spatial heterogeneity in lung cancer. Across the whole study: Consistent detection of more beta-chain than alpha-chain sequences was observed. Mean representation of each unique TCR and UMI combination in the raw reads exceeded 9.5 occurrences. Study findings and constraints: There were more appearances of ubiquitous expanded tumor TCRs in blood at resection than at follow-up.

TCRdb re-called the 5' RACE reads through MiXCR, storing one row per CDR3 protein. The repertoire holds 82,000 or so distinct CDR3 sequences, with around an eighth as singletons. Germline V lookup: CDR1 LGHDT, CDR2 YNNKEL (reference sequence). The CDR3 length is 16 residues. The ends were cut back, 4 bases at V and 3 bases at J, with 17 bases in the middle. Note on this clonotype: The target antigen is unknown.

The time point was: sample taken at primary tumor resection. The sequenced material consisted of unsorted whole RNA from tumor, nontumor lung or frozen PBMC. Untreated early-stage non-small cell lung cancer patients, some 70 in total, were the donors. The material sequenced was PBMCs, taken at surgery. The chain carries TRBV3-1 and TRBJ2-3, with D perhaps given as TRBD1 or TRBD2 (5 bases each). This clonotype was sampled from a male donor with early-stage non-small cell lung cancer. CDR3 residues: CASSRGIREGTDTQYF. CDR3 coding DNA: TGTGCCAGCAGCCGCGGTATTAGAGAGGGGACAGATACGCAGTATTTT.